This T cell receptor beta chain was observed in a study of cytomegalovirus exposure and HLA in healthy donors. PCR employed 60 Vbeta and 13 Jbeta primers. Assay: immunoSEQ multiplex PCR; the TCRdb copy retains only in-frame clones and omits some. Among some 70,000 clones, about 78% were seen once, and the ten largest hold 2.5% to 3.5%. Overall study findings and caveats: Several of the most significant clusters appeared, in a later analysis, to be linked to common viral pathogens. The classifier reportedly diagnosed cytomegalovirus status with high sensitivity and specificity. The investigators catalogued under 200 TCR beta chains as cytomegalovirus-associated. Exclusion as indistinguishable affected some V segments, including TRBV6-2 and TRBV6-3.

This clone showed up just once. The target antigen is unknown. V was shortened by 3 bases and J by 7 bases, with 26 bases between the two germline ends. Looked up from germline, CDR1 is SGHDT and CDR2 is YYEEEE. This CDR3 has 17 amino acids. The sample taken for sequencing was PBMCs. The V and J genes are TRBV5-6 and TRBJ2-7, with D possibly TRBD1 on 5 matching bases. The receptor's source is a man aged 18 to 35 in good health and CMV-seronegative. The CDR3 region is CASSSVGLPGKEKEQYF. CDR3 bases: TGTGCCAGCAGCTCAGTGGGATTACCAGGGAAGGAAAAGGAGCAGTACTTC.